This TCR beta chain stems from a study of T-cell memory formation after mild COVID-19. Study summary: TCR clusters were mostly donor specific.

Concerning this clonotype itself: The antigen remains undetermined.

Trimming stripped 4 bases from V and 3 bases from J, with 14 bases between. The CDR3 is 15 residues long. Germline CDR1 reads SGHRS; CDR2 reads YFSETQ. General study points: Clones that shrank (day 15 to 85) were balanced CD4/CD8, whereas later expanders leaned CD4+. Most CD4+ clones that shrank were in CM and EM, while CD8+ ones turned up in EMRA. The finding that pre-infection memory included some responding clones suggested that cross-reactive memory joined.

Each CDR3 protein gets one entry after TCRdb re-called the 5' RACE reads with MiXCR. In the table there are roughly 89,000 distinct CDR3 sequences, more than 13% of which are singletons. This clonotype was obtained from a man aged 18 to 35 who had mild COVID-19 (a few samples of this study predate the infection). Cell type and time point are not known. Sequencing input: PBMCs or a T cell subset sorted from them (not recorded which). The chain joins TRBV5-1 to TRBJ2-1; D may be TRBD2 (5 bases). CDR3 sequence: CASSGPNGDYNEQFF. CDR3 nucleotides: TGCGCCAGCAGCGGACCAAACGGGGACTACAATGAGCAGTTCTTC.